The 21 T cell receptor beta chains listed next were all sequenced from one sample in a study of Ad26.COV2.S vaccination and SARS-CoV-2 variants. Method: immunoSEQ multiplex PCR; TCRdb's copy keeps in-frame clones and lacks some. The sample contains about 410,000 clones, roughly 90% of which appear only once. This sample's treatment: 15 to 20 received Ad26.COV2.S at low or high dose, single or two shots; roughly five received placebo; per-sample allocation not given. Day 63 following the first vaccine or placebo injection was when the samples were taken. The sample was peripheral blood, taken in a trial of Ad26.COV2.S vaccine versus placebo. These TCRs come from a person between 18 and 59 years old who received the Ad26.COV2.S COVID-19 vaccine or a placebo.

As to this clone: This CDR3 is also generated by other DNA sequences in the sample. The genes are TRBV5-1 and TRBJ2-3; weak D call: TRBD2 (6 bases). Germline V gives CDR1 SGHRS, CDR2 YFSETQ. The CDR3 consists of 15 residues. V was pared by 0 bases and J by 0 bases, with 8 bases between. The CDR3 is CASSLGGTSTDTQYF. The CDR3, as DNA: TGCGCCAGCAGCTTGGGGGGGACTAGCACAGATACGCAGTATTTT.

The chain employs TRBV6-1 and TRBJ2-5; D is undetermined. Germline CDR1 MNHNS, CDR2 SASEGT. The V end lost 0 bases, the J end lost 4 bases, and 12 bases lay between the germline ends. This CDR3 region has 15 residues. The CDR3, as DNA: TGTGCCAGCAGTGAAGCCCTTGTTGGGGTAGAGACCCAGTACTTC. The encoded protein is CASSEALVGVETQYF.

The CDR3 spells CASRRYNSPLHF. DNA for the CDR3: TGTGCCAGCAGACGGTATAATTCACCCCTCCACTTT. This chain joins TRBV28 and TRBJ1-6; D unresolved. Germline loops: CDR1 MDHEN, CDR2 SYDVKM. Trimming pared 6 bases from V and 4 bases from J, leaving 4 bases between. The CDR3 extends over 12 amino acids. The full variable domain, with the rest looked up from reference TRBV28 and TRBJ1-6, is DVKVTQSSRYLVKRTGEKVFLECVQDMDHENMFWYRQDPGLGLRLIYFSYDVKMKEKGDIPEGYSVSREKKERFSLILESASTNQTSMYLCASRRYNSPLHFGNGTRLTVT.

The V and J genes are TRBV5-5 and TRBJ1-4; a possible D gene is TRBD1 (5 bases). CDR3 length equals 15 residues. In germline, CDR1 is SGHKS, CDR2 YYEKEE (reference sequence). V lost 3 bases and J 7 bases, leaving 16 bases between the germline ends. CDR3 DNA sequence: TGTGCCAGCAGCTCTCAAGGGGCGAAGGGTGAAAAACTGTTTTTT. Residues: CASSSQGAKGEKLFF.

The chain uses TRBV15 and TRBJ2-7, with D tentatively TRBD1 (7 bases). The CDR3 is 15 amino acids. V gave up 0 bases and J gave up 5 bases, with 14 bases separating them. Germline CDR1 is LNHNV and CDR2 is YYDKDF (reference sequence). The CDR3 sequence: CATSREPRGDNEQYF. The CDR3 nucleotides are TGTGCCACCAGCAGAGAACCCAGGGGGGATAACGAGCAGTACTTC.

This clone appeared a single time. V is TRBV2 and J is TRBJ1-5; D gene ambiguous. V dropped 3 bases and J dropped 6 bases, with 15 bases sitting between them. Germline V gives CDR1 SNHLY, CDR2 FYNNEI. The CDR3 contains 15 residues. CDR3: CASSDWAGNSQPQHF. CDR3 DNA: TGTGCCAGCAGTGATTGGGCAGGAAACTCTCAGCCCCAGCATTTT.

CDR3 coding DNA: TGTGCCAGCAGTTTTAGGCTAGCGGGACCGATGGATACGCAGTATTTT. This sequence encodes CASSFRLAGPMDTQYF. The chain employs TRBV27 and TRBJ2-3; 9 bases match TRBD2. CDR3 length equals 16 residues. J was trimmed by 6 bases and V by 3 bases; bases with no gene match: 10. Germline lookup yields CDR1 MNHEY and CDR2 SMNVEV (reference sequence).

In regard to this clone: Different DNA sequences within this sample yield the same CDR3. The J gene is TRBJ2-3, the V gene TRBV7-3, with unresolved D. V was pared by 1 base and J by 3 bases, with 5 bases between. Germline CDR1 and CDR2: SGHTA and FQGTGA. The CDR3 sequence is 13 residues long. The CDR3 region is CASSLISTDTQYF. CDR3 bases: TGTGCCAGCAGCTTAATATCAACAGATACGCAGTATTTT.

V and J are TRBV30 and TRBJ2-5; tentatively, D is TRBD1 (5 bases). This CDR3 spans 14 amino acids. Germline V lookup: CDR1 GTSNPN, CDR2 SVGIG (reference sequence). The ends were cut back, 7 bases at V and 7 bases at J, with 22 bases in the middle. The chain's CDR3 is CASRQGSAAGTQYF. Written as DNA, the CDR3 is TGTGCCTCGCGCCAGGGCAGCGCCGCAGGGACCCAGTACTTC. Full variable domain (remainder filled in from reference TRBV30 and TRBJ2-5): SQTIHQWPATLVQPVGSPLSLECTVEGTSNPNLYWYRQAAGRGLQLLFYSVGIGQISSEVPQNLSASRPQDRQFILSSKKLLLSDSGFYLCASRQGSAAGTQYFGPGTRLLVL.

The rearrangement uses TRBV28 and TRBJ1-6; tentatively, D is TRBD1 (5 bases). CDR3 length equals 15 residues. The V and J ends lost 8 bases and 4 bases respectively, with 15 bases between them. Germline CDR1 MDHEN, CDR2 SYDVKM. CDR3 sequence: CASGRDGPYNSPLHF. Written as DNA, the CDR3 is TGTGCCAGCGGGAGGGACGGCCCTTATAATTCACCCCTCCACTTT. The entire variable domain, with the rest obtained from reference TRBV28 and TRBJ1-6, is as follows: DVKVTQSSRYLVKRTGEKVFLECVQDMDHENMFWYRQDPGLGLRLIYFSYDVKMKEKGDIPEGYSVSREKKERFSLILESASTNQTSMYLCASGRDGPYNSPLHFGNGTRLTVT.

In nucleotides, the CDR3 is TGTGCCAGCTCACAGTTAGGTGCGGGAGCGGGAGAGACCCAGTACTTC. This translates into CASSQLGAGAGETQYF. V usage is TRBV18 and J usage is TRBJ2-5, with TRBD2 matching over 7 bases. CDR3 size: 16 residues. The J segment lost 4 bases and the V segment lost 4 bases, leaving 12 bases of the junction unmatched. Germline CDR1 reads KGHSH; CDR2 reads LQKENI.

The chain recombines TRBV6-5 with TRBJ2-5; 7 bases are shared with TRBD1. The junction had 2 bases not matched to a gene; V was cut back by 2 bases and J by 2 bases. The CDR3 spans 14 residues. CDR1 and CDR2 from the germline V gene are MNHEY and SVGAGI. The CDR3 region is CASSYMGQQETQYF. Written as DNA, the CDR3 is TGTGCCAGCAGTTACATGGGACAGCAAGAGACCCAGTACTTC.

CDR3 nucleotides: TGTGCCAGCAGCGACACAGGGCTAGGGGCAGATACGCAGTATTTT. Translating it yields CASSDTGLGADTQYF. This chain links TRBV4-2 with TRBJ2-3, with D maybe TRBD1 (6 bases). Germline lookup yields CDR1 LGHNA and CDR2 YNFKEQ. V was clipped by 5 bases and J by 4 bases, with 16 bases between them. The CDR3 consists of 15 residues.

The chain is built from TRBV28 and TRBJ2-1; D may be TRBD2 (7 bases). CDR3 length: 15 residues. Per germline, CDR1 MDHEN and CDR2 SYDVKM. Trimming removed 6 bases from V and 0 bases from J, with 12 bases in between. CDR3 coding DNA: TGTGCCAGCAGCCCTGGGGGGGCCTCCTACAATGAGCAGTTCTTC. This sequence encodes CASSPGGASYNEQFF.

This chain uses TRBV13 with TRBJ1-1; D is possibly TRBD1 (6 bases). Per germline, CDR1 PRHDT and CDR2 FYEKMQ (reference sequence). The CDR3 is 13 amino acids. The germline V and J ends were trimmed by 6 bases and 11 bases, with 19 bases remaining between them. CDR3 DNA: TGTGCCAGCAGGACCACAGGCGGACAGCGGGCTTTCTTT. Translating gives CASRTTGGQRAFF.

The chain combines TRBV6-1 with TRBJ1-2; 9 bases align to TRBD1. The trim removed 1 base at V and 4 bases at J, leaving 7 bases unmatched. This CDR3 has 16 residues. Germline V CDR1 and CDR2: MNHNS, SASEGT. As DNA, the CDR3 is TGTGCCAGCAGTGAAGGTCCTACAGGGGGCCCCTATGGCTACACCTTC. Its protein is CASSEGPTGGPYGYTF.

The CDR3 loop is CASSQEDRNTGELFF. CDR3 nucleotides: TGCGCCAGCAGCCAAGAGGACAGAAACACCGGGGAGCTGTTTTTT. This chain joins TRBV4-1 and TRBJ2-2, with D perhaps matching TRBD1 (6 bases). V lost 0 bases, J lost 2 bases, and 7 bases lay in between. Germline V gene lookup returns CDR1 MGHRA and CDR2 YSYEKL. This CDR3 spans 15 amino acids.

The genes are TRBV5-4 and TRBJ2-1; D remains ambiguous. Germline V CDR1 and CDR2: SGHNT, YYREEE (reference sequence). V was shortened by 6 bases and J by 3 bases, with 16 bases between the two germline ends. The length of the CDR3 is 15 residues. Here the CDR3 reads CASTLRTVLYNEQFF. CDR3 coding DNA: TGTGCCAGCACCCTAAGGACCGTCCTCTACAATGAGCAGTTCTTC.

This CDR3 is CASSAQDSEQFF. The DNA of the CDR3 is TGTGCCAGCAGCGCACAGGATAGCGAGCAGTTCTTC. The chain couples TRBV9 to TRBJ2-1, with D maybe TRBD1 (5 bases). V dropped 3 bases and J dropped 10 bases, with 11 bases sitting between them. Germline V gives CDR1 SGDLS, CDR2 YYNGEE. The CDR3 spans 12 residues.

Comment on this clone: Other DNA sequences in the sample encode the same CDR3. The rearrangement joins TRBV11-3 to TRBJ1-1; D gene unclear. The CDR3 is 12 residues long. The germline V gene encodes CDR1 SGHNT and CDR2 YENEEA. V gave up 5 bases and J gave up 0 bases, with 4 bases separating them. The CDR3 region has the DNA TGTGCCAGCAGCCTGATGAACACTGAAGCTTTCTTT. Encoded protein: CASSLMNTEAFF. The full variable domain, its missing parts supplied by reference TRBV11-3 and TRBJ1-1, is EAGVVQSPRYKIIEKKQPVAFWCNPISGHNTLYWYLQNLGQGPELLIRYENEEAVDDSQLPKDRFSAERLKGVDSTLKIQPAELGDSAVYLCASSLMNTEAFFGQGTRLTVV.

The chain recombines TRBV30 with TRBJ2-5; 11 positions match TRBD2. Germline V CDR1 and CDR2: GTSNPN, SVGIG (reference sequence). This CDR3 comprises 14 residues. J gave up 5 bases and V 6 bases, and 8 bases lay outside the gene matches. The CDR3 loop is CACLGLAEVETQYF. The CDR3 region has the DNA TGTGCCTGCCTGGGACTAGCGGAAGTCGAGACCCAGTACTTC.